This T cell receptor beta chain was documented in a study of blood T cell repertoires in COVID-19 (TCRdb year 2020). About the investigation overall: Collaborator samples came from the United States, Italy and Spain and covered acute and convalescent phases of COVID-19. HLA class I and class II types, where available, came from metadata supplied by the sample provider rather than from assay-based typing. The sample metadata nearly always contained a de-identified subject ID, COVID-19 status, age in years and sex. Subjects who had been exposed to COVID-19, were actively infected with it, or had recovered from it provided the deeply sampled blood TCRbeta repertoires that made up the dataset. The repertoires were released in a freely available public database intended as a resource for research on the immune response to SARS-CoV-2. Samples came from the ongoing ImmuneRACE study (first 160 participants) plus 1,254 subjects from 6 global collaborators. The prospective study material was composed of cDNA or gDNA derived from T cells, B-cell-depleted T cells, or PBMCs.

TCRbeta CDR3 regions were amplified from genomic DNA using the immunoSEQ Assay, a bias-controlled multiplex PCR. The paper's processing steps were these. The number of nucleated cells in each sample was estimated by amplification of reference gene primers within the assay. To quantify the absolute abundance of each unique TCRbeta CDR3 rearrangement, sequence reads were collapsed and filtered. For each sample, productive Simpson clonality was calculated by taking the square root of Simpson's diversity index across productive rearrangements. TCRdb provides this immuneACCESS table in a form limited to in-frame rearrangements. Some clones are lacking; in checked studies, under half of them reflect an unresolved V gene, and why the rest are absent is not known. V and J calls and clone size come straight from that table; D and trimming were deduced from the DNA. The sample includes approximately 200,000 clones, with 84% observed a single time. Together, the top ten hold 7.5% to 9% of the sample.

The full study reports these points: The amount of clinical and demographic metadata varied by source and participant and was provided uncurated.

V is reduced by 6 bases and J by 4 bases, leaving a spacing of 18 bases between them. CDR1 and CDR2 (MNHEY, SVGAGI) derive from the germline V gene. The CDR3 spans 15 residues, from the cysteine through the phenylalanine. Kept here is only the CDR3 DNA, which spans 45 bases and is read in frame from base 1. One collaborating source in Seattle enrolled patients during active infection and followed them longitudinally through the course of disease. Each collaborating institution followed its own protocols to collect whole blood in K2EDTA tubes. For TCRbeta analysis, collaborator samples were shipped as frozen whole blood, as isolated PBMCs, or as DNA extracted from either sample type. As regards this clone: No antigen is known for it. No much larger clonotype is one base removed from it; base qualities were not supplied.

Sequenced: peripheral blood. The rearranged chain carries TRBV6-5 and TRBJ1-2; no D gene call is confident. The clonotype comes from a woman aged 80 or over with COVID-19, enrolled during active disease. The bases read TGTGCCAGCAGCTACATGGGCGGGCCAGGCTATGGCTACACCTTC. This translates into CASSYMGGPGYGYTF.